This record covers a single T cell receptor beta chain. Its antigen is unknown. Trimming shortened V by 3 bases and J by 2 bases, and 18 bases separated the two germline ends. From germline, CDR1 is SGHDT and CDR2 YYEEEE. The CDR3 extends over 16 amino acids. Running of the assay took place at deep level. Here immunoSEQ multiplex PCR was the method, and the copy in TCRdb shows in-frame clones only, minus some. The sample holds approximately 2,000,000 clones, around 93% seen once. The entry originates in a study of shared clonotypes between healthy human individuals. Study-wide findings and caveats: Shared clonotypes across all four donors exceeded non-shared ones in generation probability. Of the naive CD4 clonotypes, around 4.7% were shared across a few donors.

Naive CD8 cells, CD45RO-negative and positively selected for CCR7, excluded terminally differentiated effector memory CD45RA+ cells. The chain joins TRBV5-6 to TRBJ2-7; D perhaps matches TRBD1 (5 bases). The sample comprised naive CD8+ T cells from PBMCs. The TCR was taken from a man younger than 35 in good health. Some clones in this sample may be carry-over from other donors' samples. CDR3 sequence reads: CASSSTQPGQPYEQYF. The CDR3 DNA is TGTGCCAGCAGCTCAACCCAGCCAGGGCAACCCTACGAGCAGTACTTC.